Below are 5 T cell receptor beta chains sequenced from a single sample in a study of blood T cells in healthy people across ages. Combining a sample-barcoded 5' primer with a J-beta primer mix, a second PCR ran for about 6 to 11 cycles. TCRdb itself ran the 5' RACE reads through MiXCR, one entry per CDR3 protein. The data contain under 1,000,000 distinct CDR3 sequences, about 45% of them singletons. Material for sequencing was blood. All receptors come from a man older than 75 in good health.

The chain has TRBV20-1 and TRBJ2-2; D is ambiguous. The germline V gene encodes CDR1 DFQATT and CDR2 SNEGSKA (reference sequence). This CDR3 is built from 13 residues. V gave up 3 bases and J gave up 6 bases, with 11 bases separating them. CDR3 loop: CSASRRTAGELFF. CDR3 bases: TGCAGTGCTAGCAGGAGAACCGCCGGGGAGCTGTTTTTT.

The J gene is TRBJ2-3, the V gene TRBV5-1; no definite D call. The CDR3 extends over 14 amino acids. CDR1 is SGHRS, CDR2 YFSETQ, per germline. Between the trimmed V and J ends, which lost 1 base and 1 base, there was a span of 7 bases. In nucleotides, the CDR3 is TGCGCCAGCAGCTTGCAGACGGGCACAGATACGCAGTATTTT. Translation: CASSLQTGTDTQYF.

This chain joins TRBV14 and TRBJ2-5; D uncertain. The DNA end lines up better with TRBJ2-4; the J call may be wrong. Germline V gives CDR1 SGHDN, CDR2 FVKESK. The CDR3 consists of 13 residues. This chain's CDR3 is CASSQGGTTIQYF. Written as DNA, the CDR3 is TGTGCCAGCAGCCAAGGGGGAACCACCATTCAGTACTTC.

This rearrangement joins TRBV20-1 to TRBJ2-1; D is perhaps TRBD1 (5 bases). V was shortened by 5 bases and J by 8 bases, with 13 bases between the two germline ends. CDR3 size: 12 residues. The germline V gene has CDR1 DFQATT and CDR2 SNEGSKA (reference sequence). CDR3 nucleotide sequence: TGCAGTGCTTTGTCCAGGGAAGATGAGCAGTTCTTC. Residues: CSALSREDEQFF.

This clonotype showed up just a few times. The J gene is TRBJ2-7, the V gene TRBV6-5; D perhaps matches TRBD2 (6 bases). CDR3 length: 16 amino acids. The V and J ends lost 2 bases and 4 bases respectively, with 18 bases between them. The germline gives CDR1 MNHEY, CDR2 SVGAGI. CDR3 sequence reads: CASSYGTPVSNYEQYF. CDR3 bases: TGTGCCAGCAGTTACGGGACTCCGGTTTCCAATTACGAGCAGTACTTC.